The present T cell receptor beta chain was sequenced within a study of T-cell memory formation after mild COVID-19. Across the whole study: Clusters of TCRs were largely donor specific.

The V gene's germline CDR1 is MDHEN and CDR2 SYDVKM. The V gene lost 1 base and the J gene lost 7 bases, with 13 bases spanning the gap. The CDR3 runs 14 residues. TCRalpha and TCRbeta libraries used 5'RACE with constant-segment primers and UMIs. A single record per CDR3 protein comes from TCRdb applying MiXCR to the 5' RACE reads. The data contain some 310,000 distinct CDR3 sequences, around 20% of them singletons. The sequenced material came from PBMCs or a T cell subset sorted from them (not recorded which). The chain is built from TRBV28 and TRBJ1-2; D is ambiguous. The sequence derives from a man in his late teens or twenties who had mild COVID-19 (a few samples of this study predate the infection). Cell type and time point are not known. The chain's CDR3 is CASSLSGVGLGYTF. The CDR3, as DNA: TGTGCCAGCAGTTTATCTGGGGTTGGCCTTGGCTACACCTTC.